This T cell receptor beta chain was recorded in a study of shared clonotypes between healthy human individuals. Study results and caveats: The expectation was that sequencing depth would affect clonotype sharing among donors. Across several donors, naive CD4 shared 5% to 6%, naive CD8 more than 3%, memory CD4 about 2.4%, memory CD8 0.4%. Naive subsets, compared against memory subsets, generally had larger estimated richness values.

Repertoires were generated with immunoSEQ multiplex PCR, while TCRdb's copy carries only in-frame clones and drops some. This table has hundreds of thousands of clones, about 74% appearing once. Negatively enriched CD4+ T cells were divided by CD45RA into naive and memory. On this clone: What it binds is not known. This may come from a read error, since a much larger clone is one base off. This sample also contains other DNA sequences that code for the same CDR3.

CDR3 length equals 14 residues. The V end lost 0 bases, the J end lost 2 bases, and 7 bases lay between the germline ends. CDR1 is SGHRS and CDR2 is YFSETQ in the germline V gene. This receptor was obtained from a woman aged 30 to 39 in good health. The genes are TRBV5-1 and TRBJ2-3; D remains ambiguous. Sequenced material: memory CD4+ T cells sorted from blood. As to subset: CD45RA-negative fraction. CDR3 coding DNA: TGCGCCAGCAGCTTGGAACAGATCACAGATACGCAGTATTTT. Its protein is CASSLEQITDTQYF.